This TCR beta chain was identified in a study of beta chain features in type 1 diabetes. As for the study in general: All of the samples together had roughly 110 million sorted cells examined. Study-wide points: Within each of all four CD4+ subsets, Type 1 diabetes patients had TCRB CDR3s that were moderately but significantly shorter. Insertion counts at VDJ junctions were lower in type 1 diabetes patients, who also showed more deletions there.

The length of the CDR3 is 14 residues. V lost 7 bases, J lost 3 bases, and 16 bases lay in between. Looked up from germline, CDR1 is MNHNY and CDR2 is SVGAGI (reference sequence). Comment on this clone: Its antigen is as yet unknown.

Expressed TCRB transcripts were sequenced after all isolated RNA was converted to cDNA. Sequencing was performed with immunoSEQ multiplex PCR; in TCRdb, only in-frame clones are kept and a portion is missing. The sample yields about 160,000 clones, 6.5% to 10% seen once. The chain couples TRBV6-6 to TRBJ2-7, with D uncertain. Sequencing was carried out using central memory CD4+ T cells from blood. This TCR was sampled from a woman under 30 with type 1 diabetes. The CDR3 spells CASKPPTQNYEQYF. The CDR3 DNA sequence: TGTGCCAGCAAACCACCGACACAGAACTACGAGCAGTACTTC.